Listed below are T cell receptor beta chains from one sample, sequenced in a study of cytomegalovirus exposure and HLA in healthy donors. Sequencing was performed with immunoSEQ multiplex PCR; in TCRdb, only in-frame clones are kept and a portion is missing. The sample records about 200,000 clones, roughly three quarters being singletons. Sequenced material: PBMCs. All receptors derive from a woman in her thirties in good health and CMV-seronegative. CDR3s leave out the opening cysteine and the closing phenylalanine or tryptophan. The size entry is marked missing in some rows and otherwise reads once, few, many or a size class.

size	V	J	CDR3
-	TRBV28	TRBJ1-1	ASLPPTGTANTEAF
few	TRBV9	TRBJ2-3	ASSVLTGTDTQY
-	TRBV18	TRBJ1-5	ASSPDRVGQPQH
-	TRBV6-6	TRBJ2-7	ASSPRFEAYEQY
-	TRBV7-2	TRBJ1-1	ASSLGVLTVTEAF
few	TRBV5-4	TRBJ1-1	ASSFDRQGEAF
few	TRBV7-9	TRBJ1-1	ASSTDPGQGATEAF
-	TRBV13	TRBJ1-1	ASSPGALGTEAF
-	TRBV5-1	TRBJ2-1	ASSPNRAEGLSDEQF
-	TRBV5-1	TRBJ2-5	ASSSSGTGGETQY
-	TRBV9	TRBJ2-2	ASSVEVRGTGELF
-	TRBV9	TRBJ1-6	ASSAQTGGNSPLH
-	TRBV6-6	TRBJ1-6	ASRPTGSDSPLH
once	TRBV5-1	TRBJ1-3	ASRSTGDGNTIY
once	TRBV6-6	TRBJ1-1	ASHRSDTEAF
-	TRBV5-6	TRBJ1-5	ASSRRGSNQPQH